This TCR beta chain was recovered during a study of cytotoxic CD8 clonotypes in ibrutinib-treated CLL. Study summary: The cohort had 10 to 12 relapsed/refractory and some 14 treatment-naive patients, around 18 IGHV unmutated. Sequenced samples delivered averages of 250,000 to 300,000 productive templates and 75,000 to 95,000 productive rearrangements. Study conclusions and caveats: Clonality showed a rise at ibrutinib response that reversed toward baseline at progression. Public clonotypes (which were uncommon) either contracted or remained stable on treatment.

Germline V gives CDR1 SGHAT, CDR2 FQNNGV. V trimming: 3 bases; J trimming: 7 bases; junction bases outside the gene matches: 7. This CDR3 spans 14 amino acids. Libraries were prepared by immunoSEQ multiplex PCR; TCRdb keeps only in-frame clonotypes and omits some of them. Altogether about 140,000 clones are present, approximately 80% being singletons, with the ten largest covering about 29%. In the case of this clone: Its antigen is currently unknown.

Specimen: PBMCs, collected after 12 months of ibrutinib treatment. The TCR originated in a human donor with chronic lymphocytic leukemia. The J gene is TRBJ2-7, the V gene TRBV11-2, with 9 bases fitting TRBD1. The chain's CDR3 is CASSLEQGAAEQYF. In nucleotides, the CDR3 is TGTGCCAGCAGCTTGGAACAGGGGGCAGCTGAGCAGTACTTC.